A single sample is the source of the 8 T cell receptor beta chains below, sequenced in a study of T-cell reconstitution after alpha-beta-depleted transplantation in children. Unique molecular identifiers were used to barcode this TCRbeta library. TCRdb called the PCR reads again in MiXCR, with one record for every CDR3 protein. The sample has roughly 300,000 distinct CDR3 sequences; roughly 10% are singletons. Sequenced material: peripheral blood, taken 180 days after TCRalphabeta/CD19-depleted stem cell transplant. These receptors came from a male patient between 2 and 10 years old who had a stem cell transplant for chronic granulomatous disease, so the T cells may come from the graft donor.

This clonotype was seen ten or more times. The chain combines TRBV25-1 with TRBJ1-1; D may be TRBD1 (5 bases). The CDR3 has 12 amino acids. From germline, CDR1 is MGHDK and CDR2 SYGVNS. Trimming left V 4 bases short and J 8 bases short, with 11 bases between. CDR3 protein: CASSGMGREAFF. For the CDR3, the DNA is TGTGCCAGCAGTGGAATGGGGCGGGAAGCTTTCTTT.

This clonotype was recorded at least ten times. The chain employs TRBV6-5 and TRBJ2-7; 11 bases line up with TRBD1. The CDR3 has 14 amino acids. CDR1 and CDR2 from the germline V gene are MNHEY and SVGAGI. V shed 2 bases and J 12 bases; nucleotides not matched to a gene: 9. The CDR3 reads CASSYGTGGPSVYF. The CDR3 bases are TGTGCCAGCAGTTACGGGACAGGGGGGCCGAGTGTGTACTTC.

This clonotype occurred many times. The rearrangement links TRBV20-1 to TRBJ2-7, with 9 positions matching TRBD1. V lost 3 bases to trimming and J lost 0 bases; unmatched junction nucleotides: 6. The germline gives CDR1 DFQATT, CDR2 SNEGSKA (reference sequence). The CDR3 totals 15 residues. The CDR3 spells CSARHRDRDSYEQYF. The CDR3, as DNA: TGCAGTGCTAGGCACCGGGACAGGGACTCCTACGAGCAGTACTTC.

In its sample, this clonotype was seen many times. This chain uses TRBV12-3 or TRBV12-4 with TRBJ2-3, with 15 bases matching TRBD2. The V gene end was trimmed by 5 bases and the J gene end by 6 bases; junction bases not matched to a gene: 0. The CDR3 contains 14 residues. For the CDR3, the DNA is TGTGCCAGCAGTGGGACTAGCGGGAGGGATACGCAGTATTTT. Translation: CASSGTSGRDTQYF.

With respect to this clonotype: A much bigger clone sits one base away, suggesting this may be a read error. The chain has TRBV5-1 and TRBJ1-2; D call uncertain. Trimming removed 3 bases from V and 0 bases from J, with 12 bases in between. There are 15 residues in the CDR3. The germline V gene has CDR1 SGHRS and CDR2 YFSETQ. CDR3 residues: CASSSTDKSNYGYTF. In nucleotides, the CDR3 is TGCGCCAGCAGCTCGACTGACAAGTCTAACTATGGCTACACCTTC. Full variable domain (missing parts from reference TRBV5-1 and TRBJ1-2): KAGVTQTPRYLIKTRGQQVTLSCSPISGHRSVSWYQQTPGQGLQFLFEYFSETQRNKGNFPGRFSGRQFSNSRSEMNVSTLELGDSALYLCASSSTDKSNYGYTFGSGTRLTVV.

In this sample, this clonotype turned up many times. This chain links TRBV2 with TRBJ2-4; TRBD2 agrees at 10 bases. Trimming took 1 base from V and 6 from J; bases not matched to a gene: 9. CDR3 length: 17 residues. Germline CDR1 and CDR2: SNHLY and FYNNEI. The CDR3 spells CASSEGGAGGPLNIQYF. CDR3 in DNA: TGTGCCAGCAGTGAAGGTGGAGCGGGAGGGCCGTTAAACATTCAGTACTTC.

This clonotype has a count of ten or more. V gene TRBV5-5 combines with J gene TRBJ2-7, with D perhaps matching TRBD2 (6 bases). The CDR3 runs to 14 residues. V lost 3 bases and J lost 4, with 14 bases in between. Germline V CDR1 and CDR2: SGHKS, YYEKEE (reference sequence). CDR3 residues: CASSWGVKGYEQYF. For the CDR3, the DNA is TGTGCCAGCAGCTGGGGGGTCAAAGGATACGAGCAGTACTTC.

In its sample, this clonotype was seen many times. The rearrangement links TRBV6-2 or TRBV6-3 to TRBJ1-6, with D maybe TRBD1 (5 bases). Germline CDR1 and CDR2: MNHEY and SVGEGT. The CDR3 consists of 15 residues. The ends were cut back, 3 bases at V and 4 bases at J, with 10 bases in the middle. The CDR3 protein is CASSYFQGYNSPLHF. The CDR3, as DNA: TGTGCCAGCAGTTATTTCCAGGGATATAATTCACCCCTCCACTTT.